This T cell receptor beta chain was sequenced for a study of response to subunit inactivated influenza vaccine. MiXCR, applied by TCRdb to the RT-PCR reads, yields one record per CDR3 protein. The table includes some 180,000 distinct CDR3 sequences, about 9.3% detected once. The CDR3 spans 14 residues. Germline V gives CDR1 DFQATT, CDR2 SNEGSKA (reference sequence). Losses at the gene ends were 6 bases for V and 3 bases for J; bases not matched to a gene: 9. On this clonotype itself: Its target is not known.

Study results and caveats: Each seasonal influenza vaccination, the authors suggested, recruits few new T cells.

The origin of this receptor is a man in his fifties who received an inactivated influenza vaccine. The chain links TRBV20-1 to TRBJ2-7; 9 nucleotides align to TRBD1. This specimen consisted of non-naive T cells sorted from PBMCs, obtained on the day of vaccination. Here the CDR3 DNA reads TGCAGTGCCGACGCGGGACAGGGTTACTACGAGCAGTACTTC. As protein: CSADAGQGYYEQYF.